This T cell receptor (beta chain) was observed in a study of early stage breast cancer tumors. Across the whole study: Most invasive tumors, about 75% of the 16, were ER+/PR+/HER2-. Study-wide results and limits: Commonly generated sequences made up most enriched TCRB sequences shared between patients. Comparing each tissue with blood distinguished tumor from normal in about 90% of the 16 patients.

Of note for this clone: The antigen remains undetermined.

The CDR3 consists of 16 residues. CDR1 SEHNR and CDR2 FQNEAQ come from the germline V gene (reference sequence). The J segment lost 6 bases and the V segment lost 5 bases, leaving 10 bases of the junction unmatched. Each sample had two DNA replicates, approximately 0.5 ug blood or approximately 1.5 ug tissue. Assay: immunoSEQ multiplex PCR; the TCRdb copy retains only in-frame clones and omits some. The repertoire includes approximately 50,000 clones, over 65% of them detected once, and approximately 3.6% sits in the top ten. The source is a person aged 25 to 39 with breast cancer. This chain joins TRBV7-9 and TRBJ2-2; 9 nucleotides match TRBD2. Sequencing was carried out using blood. The CDR3, as DNA: TGTGCCAGCAGCGGCCTCTGGGCGGGAGGGCCCGGGGAGCTGTTTTTT. Translation gives CASSGLWAGGPGELFF.